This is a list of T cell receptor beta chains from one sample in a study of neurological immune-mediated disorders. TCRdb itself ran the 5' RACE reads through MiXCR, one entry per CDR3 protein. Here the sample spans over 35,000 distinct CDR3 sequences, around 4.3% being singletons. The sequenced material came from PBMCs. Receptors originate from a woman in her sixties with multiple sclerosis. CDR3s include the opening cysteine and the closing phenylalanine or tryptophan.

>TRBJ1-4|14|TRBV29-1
CSVEDGAGNEKLFF
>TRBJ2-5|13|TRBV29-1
CSVTSGRYETQYF
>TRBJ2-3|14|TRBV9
CASSVRGTTDTQYF
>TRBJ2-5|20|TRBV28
CASSSLPLGASGGARETQYF
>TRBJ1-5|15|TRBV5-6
CASSRTLYSNQPQHF
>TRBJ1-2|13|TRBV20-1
CSASPGTSSGYTF
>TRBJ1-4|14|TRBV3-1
CASNEGAPNEKLFF
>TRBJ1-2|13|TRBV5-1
CASSLDRGSGYTF
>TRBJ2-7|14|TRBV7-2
CTSSPNRGPHEQYF
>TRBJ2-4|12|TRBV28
CASRSHGDIQYF
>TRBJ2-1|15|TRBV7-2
CASTPGGVSYNEQFF
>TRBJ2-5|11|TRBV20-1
CSARVGETQYF
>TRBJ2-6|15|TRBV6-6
CASSLESSGANVLTF
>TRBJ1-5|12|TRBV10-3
CATRTGDQPQHF
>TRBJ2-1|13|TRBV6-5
CASRLAGGIEQFF
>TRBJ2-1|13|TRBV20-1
CSARDPTPNEQFF
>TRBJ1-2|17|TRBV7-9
CASSFYSGTEANYGYTF
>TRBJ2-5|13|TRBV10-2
CASGGQVEETQYF
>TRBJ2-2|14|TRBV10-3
CASTLDGNTGELFF
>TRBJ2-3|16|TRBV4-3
CASSESSGGAADTQYF
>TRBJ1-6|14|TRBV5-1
CASSSTLGYSPLHF
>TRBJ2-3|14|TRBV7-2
CASSLGPSIDTQYF
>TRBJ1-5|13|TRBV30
CAWEQGGGQPQHF
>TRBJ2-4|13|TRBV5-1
CASSSDGQNIQYF
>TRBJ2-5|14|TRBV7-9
CASSPDRYQETQYF
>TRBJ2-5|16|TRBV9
CASSVAPQGFQETQYF
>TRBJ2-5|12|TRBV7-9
CASSFGGETQYF
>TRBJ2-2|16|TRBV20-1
CSARAVWRDPTGELFF
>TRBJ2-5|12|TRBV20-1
CSAPAGQETQYF
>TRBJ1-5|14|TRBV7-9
CASSPGPTNQPQHF
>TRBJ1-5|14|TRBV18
CASFTGQHNQPQNF
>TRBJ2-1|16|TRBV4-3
CASSPSSRRGWDEQFF
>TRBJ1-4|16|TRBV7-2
CASSLGPGQGGEKLFF
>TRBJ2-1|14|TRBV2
CASSTGQGVTEQFF
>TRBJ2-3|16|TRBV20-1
CSADLGPTDRTDTQYF
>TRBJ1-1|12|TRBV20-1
CSARTVNTEAFF
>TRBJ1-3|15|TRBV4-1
CASSPTGSAGNTIYF
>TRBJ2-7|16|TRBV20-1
CSASFLGGRSLQEQYF
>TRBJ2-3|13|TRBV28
CASLGGLTDTQYF
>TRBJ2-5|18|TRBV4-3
CASSQGHVKDSRLETQYF
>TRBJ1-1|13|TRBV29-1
CSALRFRETEAFF
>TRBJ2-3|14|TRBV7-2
CASSLASITDTQYF
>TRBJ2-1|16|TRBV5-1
CASSIAGLADPNEQFF
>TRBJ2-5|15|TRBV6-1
CASSETGTGEETQYF
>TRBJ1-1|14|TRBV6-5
CASSQQGDDTEAFF